The 32 T cell receptor beta chains reported below all come from one sample, sequenced in a study of blood T cells in healthy people across ages (dated by TCRdb to the mid-2010s). Library generation was performed with 5' RACE. Instrument used: Illumina HiSeq 2500. The second PCR ran for roughly 7 to 12 cycles and used a J-beta primer mix along with a sample-barcoded 5' primer. In TCRdb, the public reads were trimmed at Q25 with fastp and aligned with MiXCR, with productive beta chains retained. Each CDR3 protein appears once, grouped with its most common genes and DNA. The sample data list some 730,000 distinct CDR3 sequences, and around a fifth of these were observed just once. Jointly, the top ten make up around a fifth of the sample. Material: blood. All receptors come from a man between 65 and 80 years old in good health.

This clonotype has only a few counts. This sequence joins TRBV11-2 and TRBJ1-1; no firm D call. Trimming removed 2 bases from V and 0 bases from J, with 10 bases in between. This CDR3 spans 15 amino acids. In germline, CDR1 is SGHAT, CDR2 FQNNGV. CDR3: CASSLSARLNTEAFF. CDR3 coding DNA: TGTGCCAGCAGCTTATCAGCAAGATTGAACACTGAAGCTTTCTTT.

This chain joins TRBV2 and TRBJ2-5, with 10 bases aligning to TRBD1. Germline trimming cut 9 bases from V and 5 bases from J; bases unmatched to any gene: 9. CDR3 size: 14 residues. Germline loops: CDR1 SNHLY, CDR2 FYNNEI. The CDR3 DNA is TGTGCCAGAAGGACAGGGGGTGCGGAGGAGACCCAGTACTTC. This codes for CARRTGGAEETQYF.

V and J are TRBV7-2 and TRBJ1-4; 9 bases map to TRBD1. Trimming at V came to 6 bases and at J to 2 bases, leaving 4 bases not matched to a gene. CDR1 is SGHTA and CDR2 is FQGNSA in the germline V gene. CDR3 length: 15 amino acids. CDR3 region: CASRTGQGTNEKLFF. The DNA of the CDR3 is TGTGCCAGCAGAACGGGACAGGGCACTAATGAAAAACTGTTTTTT.

This clonotype was recorded many times. The chain recombines TRBV21-1 with TRBJ2-4; the D call of TRBD2 is as the table states it, not checked on the DNA. TRBV21-1 is a recognized pseudogene. The CDR3 totals 21 residues. The CDR3 nucleotides read TGTGCCAGCAGCAAACCCTGGACTAGCGGGAGGGCCGGATGGCCCAAAAACATTCAGTACTTC. As protein: CASSKPWTSGRAGWPKNIQYF.

This clonotype was seen ten or more times. The chain carries TRBV5-1 and TRBJ2-1; a weak D match, TRBD2 (5 bases). Germline loops: CDR1 SGHRS, CDR2 YFSETQ. The ends were cut back, 0 bases at V and 3 bases at J, with 7 bases in the middle. The CDR3 sequence is 14 residues long. CDR3: CASSLATNYNEQFF. CDR3 DNA sequence: TGCGCCAGCAGCTTGGCGACTAACTACAATGAGCAGTTCTTC.

This clonotype was detected only a few times. This rearrangement joins TRBV20-1 to TRBJ1-6, with 7 bases lining up with TRBD1. Trimming at V came to 4 bases and at J to 2 bases, leaving 5 bases not matched to a gene. The CDR3 covers 15 residues. Germline V lookup: CDR1 DFQATT, CDR2 SNEGSKA (reference sequence). The CDR3 loop is CSAKPGTAYNSPLHF. The CDR3 DNA is TGCAGTGCTAAACCTGGGACAGCCTATAATTCACCCCTCCACTTT.

This clonotype was seen a few times. The J gene is TRBJ1-1, the V gene TRBV27; D gene unclear. The V gene's germline CDR1 is MNHEY and CDR2 SMNVEV (reference sequence). This CDR3 region has 15 residues. Trimming took off 6 bases at V and 7 bases at J, with 21 bases between the two ends. The CDR3 DNA is TGTGCCAGCAGGTGGGGAATCGAGGACGTCAGTGAAGCTTTCTTT. Translated, it gives CASRWGIEDVSEAFF.

This clonotype was seen a handful of times. The junction differs from germline at one of its ends, possibly a read error. This sequence joins TRBV12-3 or TRBV12-4 and TRBJ1-1; D is unresolved. The CDR3 consists of 12 residues. In DNA form, the CDR3 reads TGTGCCAACAGTCCCACGACCGTTGAAGCTTTCTTT. Translating it yields CANSPTTVEAFF.

Only a few counts were recorded for this clonotype. The chain has TRBV4-1 and TRBJ2-5; 8 bases map to TRBD2. Germline-derived CDR1 and CDR2 are MGHRA and YSYEKL. After removal of 2 bases from V and 9 bases from J, the junction contained 14 bases not matched to a gene. The CDR3 extends over 16 amino acids. In DNA, the CDR3 is TGCGCCAGCAGCCAAAGCACTAGCGGCCTACAAGCGGCCCAGTACTTC. Residues: CASSQSTSGLQAAQYF.

The CDR3 region has the DNA TGTGCCCGCAGCTTACAGCGGGAGTCCGAGCAGTACGTC. Its translation: CARSLQRESEQYV. The chain combines TRBV7-2 with TRBJ2-5; 8 nucleotides line up with TRBD2. The assigned J gene may be wrong: the sequence end matches TRBJ2-7 better. Germline V lookup: CDR1 SGHTA, CDR2 FQGNSA. The CDR3 contains 13 residues.

About this clonotype: One end of the junction does not line up with germline, which may come from a read error. The chain couples TRBV18 to TRBJ2-6; D is perhaps TRBD1 (5 bases). Germline CDR1 and CDR2: KGHSH and LQKENI. The CDR3 consists of 14 residues. In DNA form, the CDR3 reads TGTGCCAGCTCACCCCAGGGTGGGACCAACGTCCTGACTTTC. Protein: CASSPQGGTNVLTF.

The J gene is TRBJ2-1, the V gene TRBV5-1, with 8 bases identical to TRBD1. The J call may be wrong; the DNA end is better matched by TRBJ2-5. The CDR3 covers 13 residues. CDR1 is SGHRS, CDR2 YFSETQ, per germline. The CDR3 reads CASSLWTGETQYF. In nucleotides, the CDR3 is TGCGCCAGCAGCTTGTGGACAGGGGAGACCCAGTACTTC.

The sample holds a few counts of this clonotype. The chain carries TRBV5-1 and TRBJ2-4; D is possibly TRBD1 (6 bases). V was clipped by 4 bases and J by 6 bases, with 14 bases between them. Germline V gene sequence: CDR1 SGHRS, CDR2 YFSETQ. This CDR3 region has 14 residues. The CDR3 region is CASSLRRDTNIQYF. CDR3 nucleotide sequence: TGCGCCAGCAGCCTGCGCCGGGACACAAACATTCAGTACTTC.

J is TRBJ2-7 and V is TRBV7-9, with a weak D call TRBD2 (6 bases). Trimming pared 11 bases from V and 5 bases from J, leaving 10 bases between. The CDR3 sequence is 10 residues long. CDR1 SEHNR and CDR2 FQNEAQ come from the germline V gene (reference sequence). DNA for the CDR3: TGTGCCGCGGGAAGAGACGAGCAGTACTTC. Residues: CAAGRDEQYF. Variable domain in full (rest from reference TRBV7-9 and TRBJ2-7): DTGVSQNPRHKITKRGQNVTFRCDPISEHNRLYWYRQTLGQGPEFLTYFQNEAQLEKSRLLSDRFSAERPKGSFSTLEIQRTEQGDSAMYLCAAGRDEQYFGPGTRLTVT.

This clonotype was seen only a few times. The genes are TRBV9 and TRBJ2-3; D is unclear. The CDR3 spans 15 residues. Deletions cut 3 bases from V and 0 bases from J, with 11 bases between. The germline V gene has CDR1 SGDLS and CDR2 YYNGEE. The CDR3 nucleotides read TGTGCCAGCAGCGCGTCGGTAATCAGCACAGATACGCAGTATTTT. Protein: CASSASVISTDTQYF.

This clonotype was counted between two and nine times. This chain uses TRBV20-1 with TRBJ1-1; D ambiguous. CDR1 is DFQATT and CDR2 is SNEGSKA in the germline V gene (reference sequence). The CDR3 runs to 10 residues. Trimming took off 4 bases at V and 10 bases at J, with 10 bases between the two ends. CDR3 amino acids: CSAIVLGAFF. The CDR3, as DNA: TGCAGTGCTATAGTTTTGGGAGCTTTCTTT.

J is TRBJ1-2 and V is TRBV6-5, with 10 bases that match TRBD1. Germline trimming cut 6 bases from V and 8 bases from J; bases unmatched to any gene: 9. This CDR3 is built from 14 residues. CDR1 is MNHEY and CDR2 is SVGAGI in the germline V gene. The CDR3 loop is CASRTPLTGGGYTF. The CDR3 nucleotides read TGTGCCAGCAGGACCCCTTTGACAGGGGGCGGCTACACCTTC.

This clonotype was seen a handful of times. This chain joins TRBV5-1 and TRBJ1-1; D is uncertain. The V and J ends lost 0 bases and 8 bases respectively, with 11 bases between them. Germline V lookup: CDR1 SGHRS, CDR2 YFSETQ. The length of the CDR3 is 13 residues. The chain's CDR3 is CASSLAGEREAFF. The DNA of the CDR3 is TGCGCCAGCAGCTTGGCCGGGGAGAGGGAAGCTTTCTTT.

This clonotype was counted between two and nine times. This chain uses TRBV5-1 with TRBJ1-3, with a weak D call TRBD1 (6 bases). Per germline, CDR1 SGHRS and CDR2 YFSETQ. The CDR3 runs 15 residues. Trimming stripped 4 bases from V and 0 bases from J, with 11 bases between. DNA for the CDR3: TGCGCCAGCAGCCGGGACACCAACTCTGGAAACACCATATATTTT. Amino acids: CASSRDTNSGNTIYF.

The chain is built from TRBV28 and TRBJ1-2; 10 bases line up with TRBD1. The CDR3 runs 15 residues. In germline, CDR1 is MDHEN, CDR2 SYDVKM. V lost 2 bases and J lost 10; bases outside the gene matches: 10. DNA for the CDR3: TGTGCCAGCAGTTTAGCAAGGGGACAGGGGACGCTCTACACCTTC. The encoded protein is CASSLARGQGTLYTF.

The chain couples TRBV28 to TRBJ1-4, with D possibly matching TRBD1 (6 bases). With 7 bases removed from V and 10 bases from J, the gap between germline ends came to 19 bases. The CDR3 has 14 residues. CDR1 is MDHEN, CDR2 SYDVKM, per germline. The CDR3 reads CASNLIGGAGKLFF. CDR3 in DNA: TGTGCCAGCAATTTGATAGGGGGAGCGGGAAAACTGTTTTTT.

This clonotype has ten or more counts. The V call is TRBV29-1, the J call TRBJ2-5; no firm D call. This CDR3 has 15 amino acids. V shed 0 bases and J shed 0 bases, with 11 bases lying between them. Germline CDR1 reads SQVTM; CDR2 reads ANQGSEA. The DNA of the CDR3 is TGCAGCGTTGAAGATCTGTCAGCTTACCAAGAGACCCAGTACTTC. It yields the protein CSVEDLSAYQETQYF.

This clonotype was counted a few times. V is TRBV7-9 and J is TRBJ2-5, with 9 bases matching TRBD2. The J segment lost 6 bases and the V segment lost 0 bases, leaving 14 bases of the junction unmatched. Germline V gives CDR1 SEHNR, CDR2 FQNEAQ (reference sequence). The CDR3 is 18 residues long. The CDR3 coding sequence is TGTGCCAGCAGCTTAGCGGAGGTAGCGGGAGCAGTTTCGCAGACCCAGTACTTC. Amino acid sequence: CASSLAEVAGAVSQTQYF. Full variable domain (outside the CDR3, taken from reference TRBV7-9 and TRBJ2-5): DTGVSQNPRHKITKRGQNVTFRCDPISEHNRLYWYRQTLGQGPEFLTYFQNEAQLEKSRLLSDRFSAERPKGSFSTLEIQRTEQGDSAMYLCASSLAEVAGAVSQTQYFGPGTRLLVL.

The sample holds a few counts of this clonotype. The J gene is TRBJ2-7, the V gene TRBV18, with no clear D. V lost 4 bases and J 5 bases, leaving 6 bases between the germline ends. CDR1 and CDR2 (germline): KGHSH, LQKENI. The CDR3 sequence is 11 residues long. CDR3 sequence (DNA): TGTGCCAGCTCACAAGCGCACGAGCAGTACGTC. Its protein is CASSQAHEQYV.

The sample holds many counts of this clonotype. The V and J genes are TRBV7-9 and TRBJ2-1; D uncertain. With 5 bases removed from V and 7 bases from J, the gap between germline ends came to 18 bases. CDR3 size: 15 residues. Germline V CDR1 and CDR2: SEHNR, FQNEAQ (reference sequence). The CDR3: CASSLRIPSKNEQFF. The CDR3 region has the DNA TGTGCCAGCAGCCTGAGGATCCCGTCGAAGAATGAGCAGTTCTTC. Full variable domain (outside the CDR3, taken from reference TRBV7-9 and TRBJ2-1): DTGVSQNPRHKITKRGQNVTFRCDPISEHNRLYWYRQTLGQGPEFLTYFQNEAQLEKSRLLSDRFSAERPKGSFSTLEIQRTEQGDSAMYLCASSLRIPSKNEQFFGPGTRLTVL.

This chain joins TRBV7-9 and TRBJ1-2, with D uncertain. Germline V gene data show CDR1 as SEHNR and CDR2 as FQNEAQ (reference sequence). Trimming removed 1 base at V and 2 bases at J, with 8 bases between. The CDR3 has 14 residues. The CDR3 protein is CASSLVSANYGYTF. The CDR3 coding sequence is TGTGCCAGCAGCTTAGTTAGCGCCAACTATGGCTACACCTTC.

The chain combines TRBV7-9 with TRBJ2-7; possibly TRBD2 for D (5 bases). CDR3 size: 13 residues. The germline V gene has CDR1 SEHNR and CDR2 FQNEAQ (reference sequence). V dropped 5 bases and J dropped 7 bases, with 15 bases sitting between them. The CDR3 DNA sequence: TGTGCCAGCAGCCCCGCTGCAACGGGGGAGCAGTACGTC. It encodes CASSPAATGEQYV.

The J gene is TRBJ2-5, the V gene TRBV10-3; no definite D call. Germline lookup yields CDR1 ENHRY and CDR2 SYGVKD. V dropped 6 bases and J dropped 5 bases, with 13 bases sitting between them. This CDR3 region has 13 residues. The CDR3 region is CAIRKPTEETQYF. As DNA, the CDR3 is TGTGCCATCAGAAAACCCACGGAGGAGACCCAGTACTTC.

This clonotype has only a few counts. The chain couples TRBV5-1 to TRBJ2-7, with D perhaps matching TRBD1 or TRBD2 (7 bases each). The germline CDR1 and CDR2 sequences are SGHRS and YFSETQ. V was trimmed by 2 bases and J by 3 bases, leaving 15 bases between them. The CDR3 sequence is 15 residues long. The CDR3 reads CASSFQGGEYYEQYF. As DNA, the CDR3 is TGCGCCAGCAGCTTTCAGGGGGGGGAATACTACGAGCAGTACTTC. The full variable domain, rest sourced from reference TRBV5-1 and TRBJ2-7, is KAGVTQTPRYLIKTRGQQVTLSCSPISGHRSVSWYQQTPGQGLQFLFEYFSETQRNKGNFPGRFSGRQFSNSRSEMNVSTLELGDSALYLCASSFQGGEYYEQYFGPGTRLTVT.

This chain joins TRBV7-2 and TRBJ2-3, with TRBD2 matching 7 bases. Germline assignment: CDR1 SGHTA and CDR2 FQGNSA. This CDR3 region has 16 residues. V lost 1 base to trimming and J lost 1 base; unmatched junction nucleotides: 5. For the CDR3, the DNA is TGTGCCAGCAGCTTAGTGGGAGGGCCGCGCACAGATACGCAGTATTTT. Residues: CASSLVGGPRTDTQYF.

This clonotype turned up a few times. The chain combines TRBV5-1 with TRBJ2-1; TRBD2 matches 15 bases. V was clipped by 2 bases and J by 7 bases; unmatched bases: 13. The germline V gene encodes CDR1 SGHRS and CDR2 YFSETQ. The CDR3 is 19 amino acids. CDR3 nucleotides: TGCGCCAGCAGCTTTCAGGGTTGGACTAGCGGGGGGGCTCCAAATGAGCAGTTCTTC. This sequence encodes CASSFQGWTSGGAPNEQFF.

This clonotype appeared a few times. A read error is likely, as this CDR3 ends without the conserved phenylalanine or tryptophan. The limits of the CDR3 on the DNA are not certain, so only TCRdb's listed CDR3 is given. The chain joins TRBV7-2 to TRBJ1-2. Germline V gives CDR1 SGHTA, CDR2 FQGNSA. The CDR3 region is 15 residues in length, termini included. The CDR3 loop reads CASSLDIGRGYGHTL.